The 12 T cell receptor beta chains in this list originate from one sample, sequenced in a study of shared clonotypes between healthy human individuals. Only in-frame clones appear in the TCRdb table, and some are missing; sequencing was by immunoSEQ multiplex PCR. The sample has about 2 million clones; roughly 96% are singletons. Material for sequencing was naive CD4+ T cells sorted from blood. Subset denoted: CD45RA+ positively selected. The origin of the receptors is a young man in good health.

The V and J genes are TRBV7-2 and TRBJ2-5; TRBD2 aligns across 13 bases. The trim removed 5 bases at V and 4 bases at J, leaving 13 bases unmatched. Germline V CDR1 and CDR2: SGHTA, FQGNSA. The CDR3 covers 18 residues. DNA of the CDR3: TGTGCCAGCAGCACCGGGACTAGCGGGATCAGGTTTGGAGAGACCCAGTACTTC. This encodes CASSTGTSGIRFGETQYF.

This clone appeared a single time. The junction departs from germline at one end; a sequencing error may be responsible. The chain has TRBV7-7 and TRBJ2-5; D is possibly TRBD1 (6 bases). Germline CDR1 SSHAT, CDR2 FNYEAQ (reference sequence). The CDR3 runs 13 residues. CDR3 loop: CASSNQGLETQYF. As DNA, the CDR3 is TGTGCTAGCAGCAACCAGGGGCTGGAGACCCAGTACTTC.

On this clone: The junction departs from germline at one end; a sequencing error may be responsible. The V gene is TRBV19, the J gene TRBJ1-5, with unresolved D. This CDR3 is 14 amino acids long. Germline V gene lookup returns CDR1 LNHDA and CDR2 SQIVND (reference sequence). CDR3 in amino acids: CASSLDTVNQPQHF. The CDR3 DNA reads TGTGCCAGTAGTCTAGACACAGTTAATCAGCCCCAGCATTTT.

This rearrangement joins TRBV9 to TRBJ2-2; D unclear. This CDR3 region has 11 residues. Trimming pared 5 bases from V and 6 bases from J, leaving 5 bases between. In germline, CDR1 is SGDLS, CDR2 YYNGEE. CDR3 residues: CASSLSGELFF. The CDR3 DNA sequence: TGTGCCAGCAGTCTCTCCGGGGAGCTGTTTTTT.

The CDR3 protein is CASSLPGGSEQYF. DNA of the CDR3: TGTGCCAGCTCACTCCCGGGGGGCAGCGAGCAGTACTTC. The rearrangement joins TRBV6-5 to TRBJ2-7; TRBD2 is a possible D gene (7 bases). There are 13 residues in the CDR3. Trimming stripped 8 bases from V and 6 bases from J, with 17 bases between. Germline V gene sequence: CDR1 MNHEY, CDR2 SVGAGI.

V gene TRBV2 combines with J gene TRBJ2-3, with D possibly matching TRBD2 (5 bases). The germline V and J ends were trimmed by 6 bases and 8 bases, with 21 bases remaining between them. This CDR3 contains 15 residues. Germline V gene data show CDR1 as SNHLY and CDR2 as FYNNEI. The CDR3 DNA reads TGTGCCAGCAGATCGCTAGCTGGAATTTTTGGTACGCAGTATTTT. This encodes CASRSLAGIFGTQYF.

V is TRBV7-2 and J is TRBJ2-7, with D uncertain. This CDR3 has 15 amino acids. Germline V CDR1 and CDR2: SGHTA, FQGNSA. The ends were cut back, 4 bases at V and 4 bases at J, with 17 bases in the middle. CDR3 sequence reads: CASSSQQTLSYEQYF. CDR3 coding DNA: TGTGCCAGCAGCTCACAACAAACACTCAGTTACGAGCAGTACTTC. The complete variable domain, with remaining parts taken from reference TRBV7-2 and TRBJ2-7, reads GAGVSQSPSNKVTEKGKDVELRCDPISGHTALYWYRQSLGQGLEFLIYFQGNSAPDKSGLPSDRFSAERTGGSVSTLTIQRTQQEDSAVYLCASSSQQTLSYEQYFGPGTRLTVT.

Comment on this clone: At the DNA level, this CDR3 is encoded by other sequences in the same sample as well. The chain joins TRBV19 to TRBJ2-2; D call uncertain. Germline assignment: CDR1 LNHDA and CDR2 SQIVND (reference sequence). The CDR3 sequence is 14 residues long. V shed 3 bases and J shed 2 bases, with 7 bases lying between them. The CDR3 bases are TGTGCCAGTAGTATGCGAACCAACACCGGGGAGCTGTTTTTT. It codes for CASSMRTNTGELFF.

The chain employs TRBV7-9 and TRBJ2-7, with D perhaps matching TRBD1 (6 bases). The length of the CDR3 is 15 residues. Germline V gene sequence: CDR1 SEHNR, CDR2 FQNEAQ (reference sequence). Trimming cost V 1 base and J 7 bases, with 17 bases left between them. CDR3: CASSLVGTRLREQYF. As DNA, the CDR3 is TGTGCCAGCAGCTTAGTTGGGACACGGCTCAGAGAGCAGTACTTC. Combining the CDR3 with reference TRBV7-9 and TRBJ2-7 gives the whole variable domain DTGVSQNPRHKITKRGQNVTFRCDPISEHNRLYWYRQTLGQGPEFLTYFQNEAQLEKSRLLSDRFSAERPKGSFSTLEIQRTEQGDSAMYLCASSLVGTRLREQYFGPGTRLTVT.

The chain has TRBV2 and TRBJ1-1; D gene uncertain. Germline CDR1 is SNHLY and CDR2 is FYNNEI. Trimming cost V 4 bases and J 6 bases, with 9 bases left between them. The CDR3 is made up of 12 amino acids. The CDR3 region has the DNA TGTGCCAGCAGTGCCGACCGCCCTGAAGCTTTCTTT. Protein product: CASSADRPEAFF.

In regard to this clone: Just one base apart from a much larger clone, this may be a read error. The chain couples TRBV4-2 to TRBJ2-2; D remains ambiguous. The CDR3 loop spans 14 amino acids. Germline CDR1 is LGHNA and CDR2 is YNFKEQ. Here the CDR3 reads CASSQDYNTRELFF. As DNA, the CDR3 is TGTGCCAGCAGCCAAGACTACAACACCAGGGAGCTGTTTTTT.

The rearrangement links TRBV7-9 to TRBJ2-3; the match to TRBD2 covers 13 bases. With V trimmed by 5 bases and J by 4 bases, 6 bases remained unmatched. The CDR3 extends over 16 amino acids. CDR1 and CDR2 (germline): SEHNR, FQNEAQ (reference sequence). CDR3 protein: CASSIGLAGEADTQYF. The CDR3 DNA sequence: TGTGCCAGCAGCATTGGACTAGCGGGGGAAGCAGATACGCAGTATTTT. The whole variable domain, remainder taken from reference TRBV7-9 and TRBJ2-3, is DTGVSQNPRHKITKRGQNVTFRCDPISEHNRLYWYRQTLGQGPEFLTYFQNEAQLEKSRLLSDRFSAERPKGSFSTLEIQRTEQGDSAMYLCASSIGLAGEADTQYFGPGTRLTVL.